A selection of T cell receptor beta chains follows, all from one sample in a study of T cells in Graves' hyperthyroidism and ophthalmopathy. TCRdb passed the multiplex PCR reads through MiXCR, listing each CDR3 protein once. The table shows about 360,000 distinct CDR3 sequences, with 13% occurring only once. Input material: blood. These receptors originate from a woman younger than 35 with Graves' hyperthyroidism. Both conserved end residues are part of each CDR3. Fields, in order: D gene, clone size, J gene, V gene, CDR3 DNA, CDR3 protein. The D gene is left open where the match is weak. Clone size appears in some rows only: once, few, many, or a class for an expanded clone.

d_call: NA
clone_size: NA
j_call: TRBJ1-1
v_call: TRBV10-3
cdr3_nt: TGTGCCATCAGTGAGAGTCAGACGAACACTGAAGCTTTCTTT
cdr3_aa: CAISESQTNTEAFF

d_call: NA
clone_size: many
j_call: TRBJ1-2
v_call: TRBV7-9
cdr3_nt: TGTGCCAGCAGCTTAGCAAGGGGAGTTGTACATGGCTACACCTTC
cdr3_aa: CASSLARGVVHGYTF

d_call: TRBD1
clone_size: many
j_call: TRBJ2-7
v_call: TRBV6-5
cdr3_nt: TGTGCCAGCAGTTACGAGAGGGGGCGCGTGGCCTACGAGCAGTACTTC
cdr3_aa: CASSYERGRVAYEQYF

d_call: TRBD2
clone_size: few
j_call: TRBJ2-3
v_call: TRBV4-1
cdr3_nt: TGCGCCAGCAGCCTCGGACCTGCTAGCGGGGGATTTAAAGATACGCAGTATTTT
cdr3_aa: CASSLGPASGGFKDTQYF

d_call: TRBD2
clone_size: many
j_call: TRBJ2-1
v_call: TRBV2
cdr3_nt: TGTGCCAGCAGAACCACTAGCGGAAGCTCCTACAATGAGCAGTTCTTC
cdr3_aa: CASRTTSGSSYNEQFF

d_call: NA
clone_size: many
j_call: TRBJ1-5
v_call: TRBV2
cdr3_nt: TGTGCCAGCAGTGAAACGGGTCGACAGCCCCAGCATTTT
cdr3_aa: CASSETGRQPQHF

d_call: TRBD2
clone_size: many
j_call: TRBJ2-3
v_call: TRBV20-1
cdr3_nt: TGCAGTGCTAGACTAGCGGGAGTGGATACGCAGTATTTT
cdr3_aa: CSARLAGVDTQYF

d_call: NA
clone_size: many
j_call: TRBJ2-7
v_call: TRBV11-2
cdr3_nt: TGTGCCAGCAGCTTTCCGCCCAGGTCCCACGAGCAGTACTTC
cdr3_aa: CASSFPPRSHEQYF

d_call: TRBD1
clone_size: few
j_call: TRBJ2-7
v_call: TRBV4-2
cdr3_nt: TGTGCCAGCAGCTCGGTCAGGGGGCCGGCCTACGAGCAGTACTTC
cdr3_aa: CASSSVRGPAYEQYF

d_call: NA
clone_size: many
j_call: TRBJ1-2
v_call: TRBV28
cdr3_nt: TGTGCCACGAGTTTTCCTATGCGTGTTAACTATGGCTACACCTTC
cdr3_aa: CATSFPMRVNYGYTF

d_call: NA
clone_size: many
j_call: TRBJ1-4
v_call: TRBV7-8
cdr3_nt: TGTGCCAGCAGCCCATATGGGGAAAAACTGTTTTTT
cdr3_aa: CASSPYGEKLFF

d_call: TRBD1
clone_size: many
j_call: TRBJ2-7
v_call: TRBV10-3
cdr3_nt: TGTGCCATCAGTGAGTGGGCAGGGGGCTCTAACTACGAGCAGTACTTC
cdr3_aa: CAISEWAGGSNYEQYF

d_call: NA
clone_size: many
j_call: TRBJ2-5
v_call: TRBV27
cdr3_nt: TGTGCCAGCCGACCGGGGGTAGGGGAGACCCAGTACTTC
cdr3_aa: CASRPGVGETQYF

d_call: NA
clone_size: many
j_call: TRBJ1-1
v_call: TRBV5-1
cdr3_nt: TGCGCCAGCAGCCCCCCGATAGTTGGGACGGTGAACACTGAAGCTTTCTTT
cdr3_aa: CASSPPIVGTVNTEAFF

d_call: TRBD1
clone_size: NA
j_call: TRBJ2-1
v_call: TRBV7-2
cdr3_nt: TGTGCCAGCAGCCCTCAATCCGGGACAGCCTACAATGAGCAGTTCTTC
cdr3_aa: CASSPQSGTAYNEQFF

d_call: NA
clone_size: NA
j_call: TRBJ1-1
v_call: TRBV2
cdr3_nt: TGTGCCAGCAGCCCACGAACCTCCATGACTGAAGCTTCCTTT
cdr3_aa: CASSPRTSMTEASF

d_call: TRBD2
clone_size: many
j_call: TRBJ2-2
v_call: TRBV12-3/TRBV12-4
cdr3_nt: TGTGCCACTGCTCTGGGGACTAGCGCTGCCGGGGAGCTGTTTTTT
cdr3_aa: CATALGTSAAGELFF

d_call: TRBD2
clone_size: many
j_call: TRBJ2-1
v_call: TRBV20-1
cdr3_nt: TGCAGTGCTTCCTCCTATAGCGGGAGGGCCGTTAATGAGCAGTTCTTC
cdr3_aa: CSASSYSGRAVNEQFF

d_call: TRBD1
clone_size: many
j_call: TRBJ1-6
v_call: TRBV2
cdr3_nt: TGTGCCTCCTCCGAGGACAGGGGTCATTCACCCCTCCACTTT
cdr3_aa: CASSEDRGHSPLHF

d_call: NA
clone_size: many
j_call: TRBJ1-5
v_call: TRBV18
cdr3_nt: TGTGCCAGCTCACCAATGAATCATCAGCCCCAGCATTTT
cdr3_aa: CASSPMNHQPQHF

d_call: NA
clone_size: NA
j_call: TRBJ1-6
v_call: TRBV10-3
cdr3_nt: TGTGCCATCGCGGCCGGGGGGTATAATTCACCCCTCCACTTT
cdr3_aa: CAIAAGGYNSPLHF

d_call: NA
clone_size: many
j_call: TRBJ1-1
v_call: TRBV6-1
cdr3_nt: TGTGCCATCATGAGTGTCACTGAAGCTTTCTTT
cdr3_aa: CAIMSVTEAFF

d_call: NA
clone_size: few
j_call: TRBJ2-3
v_call: TRBV5-1
cdr3_nt: TGCGCCAGCAGCTTCCTCCGGTTCCTCGGGGAAATGGGCACAGATACGCAGTATTTT
cdr3_aa: CASSFLRFLGEMGTDTQYF

d_call: NA
clone_size: NA
j_call: TRBJ1-5
v_call: TRBV20-1
cdr3_nt: TGCAGTGCAAGAATAGGTGGAACAGGACAATATAGCAATCAGCCCCAGCATTTT
cdr3_aa: CSARIGGTGQYSNQPQHF

d_call: TRBD2
clone_size: few
j_call: TRBJ2-1
v_call: TRBV9
cdr3_nt: TGTGCCAGCAGCATTAGCGGGAGCTCCTACAATGAGCAGTTCTTC
cdr3_aa: CASSISGSSYNEQFF

d_call: NA
clone_size: many
j_call: TRBJ2-5
v_call: TRBV7-2
cdr3_nt: TGTGCCAGCAACACTGAGAATGGACAGAGGGAGACCCAGTACTTC
cdr3_aa: CASNTENGQRETQYF

d_call: TRBD1
clone_size: few
j_call: TRBJ2-7
v_call: TRBV20-1
cdr3_nt: TGCAGTGCTAGAGATAGGACAGGGGCAGGGGAGCAGTACTTC
cdr3_aa: CSARDRTGAGEQYF

d_call: NA
clone_size: NA
j_call: TRBJ1-5
v_call: TRBV5-1
cdr3_nt: TGCGCCAGCGCTGAGGGACCGCATCAGCCCCAGCATTTT
cdr3_aa: CASAEGPHQPQHF

d_call: NA
clone_size: many
j_call: TRBJ1-1
v_call: TRBV29-1
cdr3_nt: TGCAGCGTTGGGGAGCCTGGGTCGGACACTGAAGCTTTCTTT
cdr3_aa: CSVGEPGSDTEAFF

d_call: NA
clone_size: few
j_call: TRBJ1-3
v_call: TRBV7-9
cdr3_nt: TGTGCCAGCAGCCGCGGGGGCAGCCAAACTGGAAACACCATATATTTT
cdr3_aa: CASSRGGSQTGNTIYF

d_call: NA
clone_size: many
j_call: TRBJ2-1
v_call: TRBV18
cdr3_nt: TGTGCCAGCTCACCATGGCAGGCGGGTTCGAATGAGCAGTTCTTC
cdr3_aa: CASSPWQAGSNEQFF

d_call: NA
clone_size: few
j_call: TRBJ1-1
v_call: TRBV5-1
cdr3_nt: TGCGCCAGCAGCTTGTTCAGTGGGCTGAGGAACACTGAAGCTTTCTTT
cdr3_aa: CASSLFSGLRNTEAFF

d_call: TRBD2
clone_size: NA
j_call: TRBJ2-3
v_call: TRBV6-2/TRBV6-3
cdr3_nt: TGTGCCAGCAGCTCAGGGACTAGCGGGGTCCTCGCAGATACGCAGTATTTT
cdr3_aa: CASSSGTSGVLADTQYF

d_call: NA
clone_size: NA
j_call: TRBJ2-7
v_call: TRBV11-1
cdr3_nt: TGTGCCAGCAGCCCTAGTCCGGGGCCGCCGTCCTACGAGCAGTACTTC
cdr3_aa: CASSPSPGPPSYEQYF

d_call: NA
clone_size: many
j_call: TRBJ1-1
v_call: TRBV2
cdr3_nt: TGTGCCAGCAGGACCCAGGCGACTGAAGCTTTCTTT
cdr3_aa: CASRTQATEAFF

d_call: TRBD2
clone_size: NA
j_call: TRBJ2-5
v_call: TRBV15
cdr3_nt: TGTGCCACCAGCAGACTAGCGGCCGGGGGGACCCAGTACTTC
cdr3_aa: CATSRLAAGGTQYF

d_call: NA
clone_size: few
j_call: TRBJ1-5
v_call: TRBV19
cdr3_nt: TGTGCCAGTACCCACTTGGGGGAGGGTCAGCCCCAGCATTTT
cdr3_aa: CASTHLGEGQPQHF

d_call: NA
clone_size: NA
j_call: TRBJ2-3
v_call: TRBV6-7
cdr3_nt: TGTGCCAGCAGTTATGCCACGCAGTACACAGATACGCAGTATTTT
cdr3_aa: CASSYATQYTDTQYF

d_call: TRBD2
clone_size: few
j_call: TRBJ2-1
v_call: TRBV5-8
cdr3_nt: TGTGCCAGCAGCTTGGCCAATATAGCGGGAACCTCCTACAATGAGCAGTTCTTC
cdr3_aa: CASSLANIAGTSYNEQFF

d_call: NA
clone_size: NA
j_call: TRBJ1-1
v_call: TRBV6-1
cdr3_nt: TGTGCCAGCAGTCCCACTCTTTACACTGAAGCTTTCTTT
cdr3_aa: CASSPTLYTEAFF

d_call: TRBD1
clone_size: many
j_call: TRBJ1-2
v_call: TRBV9
cdr3_nt: TGTGCCAGCAGCGTAGAGGGGGCGGGCTATGGCTACACCTTC
cdr3_aa: CASSVEGAGYGYTF

d_call: TRBD1
clone_size: few
j_call: TRBJ1-1
v_call: TRBV20-1
cdr3_nt: TGCAGTGCTTCTTTACCGGACAGGGACACTGAAGCTTTCTTT
cdr3_aa: CSASLPDRDTEAFF

d_call: NA
clone_size: many
j_call: TRBJ2-5
v_call: TRBV19
cdr3_nt: TGTGCCAGTGGCAGGGGAATAAGAGAGACCCAGTACTTC
cdr3_aa: CASGRGIRETQYF